The entry below describes one T cell receptor (beta chain). Its antigen is unknown. The source of the sample is a study of cytomegalovirus exposure and HLA in healthy donors. Study outcomes and limitations: Investigators reported under 200 TCR beta chains as tied to cytomegalovirus. On later analysis, the bulk of CMV-associated TCR beta chains appeared to be HLA-restricted.

This CDR3 is 13 amino acids long. Germline CDR1 SEHNR, CDR2 FQNEAQ (reference sequence). Trimming removed 7 bases at V and 5 bases at J, with 14 bases between. The PCR employed 60 Vbeta primers together with 13 Jbeta primers. Libraries were prepared by immunoSEQ multiplex PCR; TCRdb keeps only in-frame clonotypes and omits some of them. The sample includes approximately 83,000 clones, around 80% of them seen just once. The clonotype comes from a man in his late teens or twenties in good health and CMV-seronegative. The chain recombines TRBV7-9 with TRBJ1-1; the D gene is possibly TRBD1 (5 bases). Sequenced input: PBMCs. The CDR3 DNA is TGTGCCAGCATCCGGGGGAGTGGGACTGAAGCTTTCTTT. It translates to CASIRGSGTEAFF.